Below are 21 T cell receptor beta chains sequenced from a single sample in a study of cytomegalovirus exposure and HLA in healthy donors. PCR was performed using 60 Vbeta and 13 Jbeta primers. Repertoires were generated with immunoSEQ multiplex PCR, while TCRdb's copy carries only in-frame clones and drops some. The data show 90,000 to 100,000 clones, roughly three quarters seen once. The sequencing input was PBMCs. The receptors here all came from a woman in her sixties or seventies in good health and CMV-seropositive.

This clone was found once. The gene calls are TRBV5-1 and TRBJ2-5; TRBD2 matches 8 bases. The DNA matches TRBJ2-7 better at its end, which makes the J call doubtful. The CDR3 totals 15 residues. Germline-derived CDR1 and CDR2 are SGHRS and YFSETQ. CDR3 amino acids: CASSPGGTYPYEQYF. CDR3 nucleotides: TGCGCCAGCAGCCCGGGGGGGACATATCCCTACGAGCAGTACTTC.

The gene calls are TRBV7-9 and TRBJ2-7; unclear D gene. CDR3 length: 12 residues. The germline V and J ends were trimmed by 2 bases and 6 bases, with 8 bases remaining between them. Germline CDR1 SEHNR, CDR2 FQNEAQ (reference sequence). CDR3 region: CASSLSPSEQYF. In DNA, the CDR3 is TGTGCCAGCAGCTTATCCCCGAGCGAGCAGTACTTC.

The chain employs TRBV2 and TRBJ2-7, with 13 bases lining up with TRBD2. Looked up from germline, CDR1 is SNHLY and CDR2 is FYNNEI. With 4 bases clipped from V and 5 bases from J, the junction kept 2 bases outside the gene matches. The CDR3 length is 14 residues. CDR3 nucleotides: TGTGCCAGCAGTGGACTAGCGGGAGGCCACGAGCAGTACTTC. Translated: CASSGLAGGHEQYF. Supplemented by reference TRBV2 and TRBJ2-7, the full variable domain reads EPEVTQTPSHQVTQMGQEVILRCVPISNHLYFYWYRQILGQKVEFLVSFYNNEISEKSEIFDDQFSVERPDGSNFTLKIRSTKLEDSAMYFCASSGLAGGHEQYFGPGTRLTVT.

The V gene is TRBV2, the J gene TRBJ2-5; TRBD2 agrees at 10 bases. The V gene end was trimmed by 7 bases and the J gene end by 4 bases; junction bases not matched to a gene: 6. CDR3 length: 14 amino acids. The germline V gene has CDR1 SNHLY and CDR2 FYNNEI. The CDR3 region is CASTGLAGAETQYF. CDR3 DNA sequence: TGTGCCAGCACTGGCCTAGCGGGAGCAGAGACCCAGTACTTC.

The chain links TRBV6-1 to TRBJ1-2, with TRBD1 as a possible D gene (5 bases). This CDR3 is 15 amino acids long. Trimming removed 0 bases from V and 5 bases from J, with 13 bases in between. CDR1 and CDR2 (germline): MNHNS, SASEGT. CDR3 DNA sequence: TGTGCCAGCAGTGAAGCGGGCAAGGACAAATATGGCTACACCTTC. Encoded protein: CASSEAGKDKYGYTF.

The gene calls are TRBV30 and TRBJ1-3, with D unresolved. The CDR3 loop spans 14 amino acids. Germline CDR1 GTSNPN, CDR2 SVGIG (reference sequence). The V end lost 0 bases, the J end lost 4 bases, and 10 bases lay between the germline ends. The CDR3 region is CAWSVRGFGNTIYF. The CDR3 coding sequence is TGTGCCTGGAGTGTACGAGGGTTCGGAAACACCATATATTTT.

The V call is TRBV13, the J call TRBJ1-1, with 9 bases aligning to TRBD1. This CDR3 is 14 amino acids long. Trimming took 4 bases from V and 2 from J; bases not matched to a gene: 2. The germline gives CDR1 PRHDT, CDR2 FYEKMQ (reference sequence). In DNA form, the CDR3 reads TGTGCCAGCAGCTGGGGACAGGGAAACACTGAAGCTTTCTTT. It is translated as CASSWGQGNTEAFF.

The chain joins TRBV28 to TRBJ2-4; no firm D call. The V gene's germline CDR1 is MDHEN and CDR2 SYDVKM. V was cut by 1 base and J by 9 bases, with 7 bases left in between. CDR3 length: 12 amino acids. The CDR3 here is CASSLYSGIQYF. The CDR3, as DNA: TGTGCCAGCAGTTTATATTCAGGCATTCAGTACTTC.

CDR3 amino acids: CASSPQAASYEQYF. DNA of the CDR3: TGTGCCAGCAGCCCACAGGCGGCCTCCTACGAGCAGTACTTC. The V call is TRBV7-8, the J call TRBJ2-5, with D possibly matching TRBD1 (5 bases). The J call could be wrong; TRBJ2-7 is a better fit for the DNA end. The CDR3 is 14 residues long. Germline V gene sequence: CDR1 SGHVS, CDR2 FQNEAQ.

V and J are TRBV29-1 and TRBJ1-1; D is undetermined. The CDR3 extends over 13 amino acids. CDR1 SQVTM and CDR2 ANQGSEA come from the germline V gene. The germline V and J ends were trimmed by 3 bases and 4 bases, with 12 bases remaining between them. CDR3 amino acids: CSVEPMGGTEAFF. CDR3 DNA: TGCAGCGTTGAGCCCATGGGAGGCACTGAAGCTTTCTTT.

CDR3: CAWSPGLAETQYF. CDR3 nucleotide sequence: TGTGCCTGGAGCCCCGGGTTAGCTGAGACCCAGTACTTC. V gene TRBV30 combines with J gene TRBJ2-5; D uncertain. Trimming removed 3 bases at V and 5 bases at J, with 13 bases between. CDR1 is GTSNPN, CDR2 SVGIG, per germline (reference sequence). This CDR3 is built from 13 residues. The variable domain in full, completed from reference TRBV30 and TRBJ2-5, reads SQTIHQWPATLVQPVGSPLSLECTVEGTSNPNLYWYRQAAGRGLQLLFYSVGIGQISSEVPQNLSASRPQDRQFILSSKKLLLSDSGFYLCAWSPGLAETQYFGPGTRLLVL.

The chain recombines TRBV6-1 with TRBJ2-3; tentative D call: TRBD2 (5 bases). Germline V lookup: CDR1 MNHNS, CDR2 SASEGT. The CDR3 has 14 residues. Trimming took off 7 bases at V and 4 bases at J, with 15 bases between the two ends. CDR3 loop: CASKESGRADTQYF. CDR3 nucleotides: TGTGCCAGCAAAGAGAGCGGCCGCGCAGATACGCAGTATTTT.

The chain employs TRBV19 and TRBJ1-2; D might be TRBD1 (5 bases). The CDR3 loop spans 16 amino acids. The V gene lost 3 bases and the J gene lost 4 bases, with 18 bases spanning the gap. Germline values: CDR1 LNHDA, CDR2 SQIVND (reference sequence). The CDR3 DNA follows: TGTGCCAGTAGTATGACTGCGGGGGAGTCCCTCTATGGCTACACCTTC. This gives the protein CASSMTAGESLYGYTF.

The rearrangement uses TRBV7-9 and TRBJ2-1, with 9 bases aligning to TRBD2. This CDR3 is built from 15 residues. CDR1 is SEHNR and CDR2 is FQNEAQ in the germline V gene (reference sequence). V lost 6 bases to trimming and J lost 7 bases; unmatched junction nucleotides: 10. The CDR3 is CASSILAGPGNEQFF. CDR3 nucleotides: TGTGCCAGCAGTATCCTAGCGGGGCCTGGAAATGAGCAGTTCTTC.

This chain links TRBV19 with TRBJ2-1; D perhaps matches TRBD2 (5 bases). CDR3 size: 14 residues. The ends were cut back, 6 bases at V and 0 bases at J, with 9 bases in the middle. The germline V gene has CDR1 LNHDA and CDR2 SQIVND (reference sequence). The CDR3 bases are TGTGCCAGTAGGAGGGAATCCTCCTACAATGAGCAGTTCTTC. Amino acids: CASRRESSYNEQFF.

In its sample, this clone was seen a few times. This chain connects TRBV5-4 to TRBJ1-4; D is ambiguous. V lost 5 bases, J lost 6 bases, and 11 bases lay in between. CDR1 SGHNT and CDR2 YYREEE come from the germline V gene (reference sequence). CDR3 length: 13 amino acids. This CDR3 reads CASSRTEDEKLFF. As DNA, the CDR3 is TGTGCCAGCAGTAGAACGGAGGATGAAAAACTGTTTTTT.

The chain recombines TRBV4-1 with TRBJ2-1, with 7 bases matching TRBD2. This CDR3 is built from 13 residues. Losses at the gene ends were 6 bases for V and 6 bases for J; bases not matched to a gene: 5. CDR1 is MGHRA and CDR2 is YSYEKL in the germline V gene. DNA of the CDR3: TGCGCCAGCAGTCCTAGCGGCCCCAATGAGCAGTTCTTC. Encoded protein: CASSPSGPNEQFF.

The chain is built from TRBV29-1 and TRBJ2-1; 8 nucleotides agree with TRBD1. J gave up 5 bases and V 7 bases, and 10 bases lay outside the gene matches. CDR3 length: 14 amino acids. Germline lookup yields CDR1 SQVTM and CDR2 ANQGSEA. CDR3 DNA sequence: TGCAGCGCTACGACCCGGGACAGGCACAATGAGCAGTTCTTC. It translates to CSATTRDRHNEQFF.

CDR3 sequence reads: CASSLAPRGYTF. The DNA of the CDR3 is TGCGCCAGCAGCTTGGCCCCCCGGGGCTACACCTTC. The chain recombines TRBV5-1 with TRBJ1-2; no clear D gene. The CDR3 has 12 amino acids. Trimming took off 0 bases at V and 8 bases at J, with 8 bases between the two ends. In germline, CDR1 is SGHRS, CDR2 YFSETQ.

This clone was counted between two and nine times. The chain is built from TRBV6-4 and TRBJ2-1, with 10 bases lining up with TRBD2. V lost 11 bases and J lost 4; bases outside the gene matches: 8. The CDR3 extends over 14 amino acids. Germline V CDR1 and CDR2: MRHNA, SNTAGT. The CDR3: CARSTSGLYNEQFF. The CDR3 DNA sequence: TGTGCCCGATCGACTAGCGGGTTATACAATGAGCAGTTCTTC.

This clone has only a few counts. CDR3 nucleotide sequence: TGTGCCAGTAGTATAGATGGCGGGGGCAGTTACGAGCAGTACTTC. It translates to CASSIDGGGSYEQYF. The V gene is TRBV19, the J gene TRBJ2-7; possibly TRBD2 for D (7 bases). V was clipped by 0 bases and J by 4 bases, with 13 bases between them. The CDR3 runs 15 residues. Germline CDR1 is LNHDA and CDR2 is SQIVND (reference sequence).